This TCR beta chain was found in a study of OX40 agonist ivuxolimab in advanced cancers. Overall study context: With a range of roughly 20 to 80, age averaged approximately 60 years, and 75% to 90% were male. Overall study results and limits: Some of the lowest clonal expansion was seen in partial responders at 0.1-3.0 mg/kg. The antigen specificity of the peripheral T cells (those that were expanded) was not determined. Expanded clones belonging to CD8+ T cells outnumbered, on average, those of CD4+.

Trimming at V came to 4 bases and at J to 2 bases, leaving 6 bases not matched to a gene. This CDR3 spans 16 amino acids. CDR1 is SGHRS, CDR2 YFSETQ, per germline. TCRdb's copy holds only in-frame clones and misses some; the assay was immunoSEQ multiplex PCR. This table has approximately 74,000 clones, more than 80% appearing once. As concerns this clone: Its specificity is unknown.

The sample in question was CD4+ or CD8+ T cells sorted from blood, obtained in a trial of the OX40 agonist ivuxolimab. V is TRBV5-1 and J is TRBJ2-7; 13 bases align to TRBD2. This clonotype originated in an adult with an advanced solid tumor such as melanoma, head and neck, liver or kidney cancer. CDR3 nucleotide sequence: TGCGCCAGCAGCCGTCCGGGACTAGCGGGACCCTACGAGCAGTACTTC. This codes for CASSRPGLAGPYEQYF.